The 21 T cell receptor beta chains reported below all come from one sample, sequenced in a study of shared clonotypes between healthy human individuals. Libraries were prepared by immunoSEQ multiplex PCR; TCRdb keeps only in-frame clonotypes and omits some of them. The repertoire has roughly 490,000 clones, around 80% of them found once; the top ten carry about an eighth. The sequenced sample was PBMCs. The receptors were sampled from a woman in her 40s in good health. Some clones in this sample may be carry-over from other donors' samples.

This clone was counted only a few times. The V call is TRBV11-2, the J call TRBJ2-7; 10 bases map to TRBD1. Germline CDR1 reads SGHAT; CDR2 reads FQNNGV. The trim removed 4 bases at V and 3 bases at J, leaving 9 bases unmatched. The CDR3 is 16 residues long. The CDR3 protein is CASSWTGTGDGYEQYF. CDR3 bases: TGTGCCAGCAGCTGGACCGGGACAGGGGACGGCTACGAGCAGTACTTC.

The V and J genes are TRBV7-3 and TRBJ2-2, with D possibly matching TRBD1 (6 bases). This CDR3 contains 13 residues. The V gene lost 4 bases and the J gene lost 7 bases, with 10 bases spanning the gap. Per the germline V gene, CDR1 is SGHTA and CDR2 is FQGTGA. The CDR3 sequence: CASSSQGNGELFF. For the CDR3, the DNA is TGTGCCAGCAGCTCCCAGGGGAACGGGGAGCTGTTTTTT.

This chain links TRBV29-1 with TRBJ1-1, with D possibly matching TRBD1 (6 bases). In germline, CDR1 is SQVTM, CDR2 ANQGSEA. The CDR3 has 13 amino acids. The V gene lost 4 bases and the J gene lost 0 bases, with 9 bases spanning the gap. This CDR3 reads CSVVTGLNTEAFF. In DNA form, the CDR3 reads TGCAGCGTTGTCACAGGGCTGAACACTGAAGCTTTCTTT.

As regards this clone: This likely traces to a read error, being one base from a far larger clone. The V call is TRBV30, the J call TRBJ2-3; the match to TRBD2 covers 7 bases. This CDR3 is built from 12 residues. From germline, CDR1 is GTSNPN and CDR2 SVGIG (reference sequence). For the CDR3, the DNA is TGTGCCTGGGGTATAGGACTAGTAGGTTCTTCTTTT. It is translated as CAWGIGLVGSSF.

The J gene is TRBJ2-3, the V gene TRBV12-5; 10 nucleotides match TRBD1. V dropped 9 bases and J dropped 6; count of bases not matched to a gene: 12. Germline V lookup: CDR1 LGHNT, CDR2 FRNRAP. The CDR3 length is 15 residues. The chain's CDR3 is CASHPGTGASDTQYF. In DNA form, the CDR3 reads TGTGCTAGCCACCCCGGGACAGGGGCTTCCGATACGCAGTATTTT.

The chain is built from TRBV6-6 and TRBJ2-1; D gene ambiguous. Trimming pared 1 base from V and 2 bases from J, leaving 12 bases between. The CDR3 covers 16 residues. Germline CDR1 MNHNY, CDR2 SVGAGI (reference sequence). CDR3 nucleotides: TGTGCCAGCAGTTACTTAGCCTCCACCCCCTACAATGAGCAGTTCTTC. Its protein product is CASSYLASTPYNEQFF.

The rearrangement links TRBV7-4 to TRBJ2-3; TRBD2 matches at 12 bases. The V and J ends lost 6 bases and 4 bases, in that order; junction bases with no gene match: 5. CDR1 is SGHVT, CDR2 SQSDAQ, per germline. The CDR3 covers 15 residues. DNA for the CDR3: TGTGCCAGCAGGCTAGCGGGAGGGATCGCAGATACGCAGTATTTT. Translating it yields CASRLAGGIADTQYF.

This chain joins TRBV11-2 and TRBJ2-1, with a tentative D call TRBD2 (6 bases). This CDR3 region has 12 residues. Trimming pared 6 bases from V and 8 bases from J, leaving 11 bases between. Germline V gene sequence: CDR1 SGHAT, CDR2 FQNNGV. The CDR3 spells CASSRLVHEQFF. The CDR3 DNA sequence: TGTGCCAGCAGTCGACTAGTTCATGAGCAGTTCTTC.

Regarding this clone: Other DNA sequences of this sample code for an identical CDR3. The rearrangement joins TRBV30 to TRBJ2-3; D is unresolved. V lost 0 bases, J lost 1 base, and 5 bases lay in between. This CDR3 is built from 13 residues. CDR1 is GTSNPN, CDR2 SVGIG, per germline (reference sequence). The CDR3 is CAWSVRGTDTQYF. The CDR3 coding sequence is TGTGCCTGGAGTGTAAGGGGCACAGATACGCAGTATTTT.

This clone was counted a few times. Other DNA sequences in this sample translate to the same CDR3. The genes are TRBV7-9 and TRBJ1-1, with 7 bases that match TRBD1. Looked up from germline, CDR1 is SEHNR and CDR2 is FQNEAQ (reference sequence). Germline trimming cut 1 base from V and 1 base from J; bases unmatched to any gene: 0. The CDR3 sequence is 14 residues long. The CDR3 coding sequence is TGTGCCAGCAGCTTAGGACAGGGGAACACTGAAGCTTTCTTT. Translated: CASSLGQGNTEAFF.

V and J are TRBV4-1 and TRBJ2-7, with 9 bases matching TRBD2. CDR3 length: 15 amino acids. In germline, CDR1 is MGHRA, CDR2 YSYEKL. V dropped 1 base and J dropped 6; count of bases not matched to a gene: 7. The CDR3 DNA is TGCGCCAGCAGCCAAGCCGGGACTAGCCAGGCCGAGCAGTACTTC. The encoded protein is CASSQAGTSQAEQYF.

In its sample, this clone was seen a few times. This chain uses TRBV11-2 with TRBJ2-2; 7 positions agree with TRBD2. J lost 7 bases, V lost 3 bases, and 5 bases had no gene match. CDR1 is SGHAT and CDR2 is FQNNGV in the germline V gene. The CDR3 is 14 residues long. For the CDR3, the DNA is TGTGCCAGCAGCTTGAGGGCGGGAGTCGGGGAGCTGTTTTTT. Amino acid sequence: CASSLRAGVGELFF. Full variable domain (remainder filled in from reference TRBV11-2 and TRBJ2-2): EAGVAQSPRYKIIEKRQSVAFWCNPISGHATLYWYQQILGQGPKLLIQFQNNGVVDDSQLPKDRFSAERLKGVDSTLKIQPAKLEDSAVYLCASSLRAGVGELFFGEGSRLTVL.

This rearrangement joins TRBV9 to TRBJ2-2, with D maybe TRBD2 (5 bases). CDR1 and CDR2 from the germline V gene are SGDLS and YYNGEE. CDR3 length equals 19 residues. The ends were cut back, 0 bases at V and 5 bases at J, with 23 bases in the middle. Written as DNA, the CDR3 is TGTGCCAGCAGCGTAGCGTGGACTCTCACCGGCGTCCGGACCGGGGAGCTGTTTTTT. Protein: CASSVAWTLTGVRTGELFF.

The chain is built from TRBV2 and TRBJ2-4; D is ambiguous. Germline V gene lookup returns CDR1 SNHLY and CDR2 FYNNEI. This CDR3 has 16 amino acids. Deletions cut 3 bases from V and 5 bases from J, with 17 bases between. The CDR3 region is CASSDSPVPGQNIQYF. CDR3 nucleotides: TGTGCCAGCAGTGATTCTCCCGTTCCAGGCCAAAACATTCAGTACTTC.

Concerning this clone itself: The same CDR3 is also encoded by other DNA sequences in this sample. The chain uses TRBV30 and TRBJ2-7; D gene uncertain. The CDR3 runs to 11 residues. Germline V gene sequence: CDR1 GTSNPN, CDR2 SVGIG (reference sequence). V was pared by 2 bases and J by 0 bases, with 2 bases between. The CDR3 is CAWSTSYEQYF. In DNA, the CDR3 is TGTGCCTGGAGTACCTCCTACGAGCAGTACTTC.

The genes are TRBV2 and TRBJ2-3; tentatively, D is TRBD2 (7 bases). The CDR3 consists of 14 residues. V was clipped by 3 bases and J by 3 bases, with 10 bases between them. Germline V gives CDR1 SNHLY, CDR2 FYNNEI. The CDR3 DNA reads TGTGCCAGCAGTGATGGGAGGGGGACAGATACGCAGTATTTT. This sequence encodes CASSDGRGTDTQYF. Full variable domain (rest looked up from reference TRBV2 and TRBJ2-3): EPEVTQTPSHQVTQMGQEVILRCVPISNHLYFYWYRQILGQKVEFLVSFYNNEISEKSEIFDDQFSVERPDGSNFTLKIRSTKLEDSAMYFCASSDGRGTDTQYFGPGTRLTVL.

The CDR3 is CASIRGGTSPYNEQFF. For the CDR3, the DNA is TGCGCCAGCATTCGAGGGGGGACTTCGCCCTACAATGAGCAGTTCTTC. The V gene is TRBV5-1, the J gene TRBJ2-1; the D gene could be TRBD1 or TRBD2 (6 bases each). The germline V and J ends were trimmed by 6 bases and 2 bases, with 18 bases remaining between them. Germline V CDR1 and CDR2: SGHRS, YFSETQ. The CDR3 is 16 residues long. Combining the CDR3 with reference TRBV5-1 and TRBJ2-1 gives the whole variable domain KAGVTQTPRYLIKTRGQQVTLSCSPISGHRSVSWYQQTPGQGLQFLFEYFSETQRNKGNFPGRFSGRQFSNSRSEMNVSTLELGDSALYLCASIRGGTSPYNEQFFGPGTRLTVL.

The V and J genes are TRBV6-1 and TRBJ2-2; unclear D gene. The CDR3 covers 15 residues. V lost 6 bases and J 5 bases, leaving 16 bases between the germline ends. CDR1 MNHNS and CDR2 SASEGT come from the germline V gene. The CDR3 sequence is CASSGWGPTTGELFF. DNA for the CDR3: TGTGCCAGCAGCGGATGGGGTCCGACGACCGGGGAGCTGTTTTTT.

CDR3 amino acids: CAISETSGNEQFF. CDR3 DNA: TGTGCCATCAGTGAGACTAGCGGCAATGAGCAGTTCTTC. The V gene is TRBV10-3, the J gene TRBJ2-1; 8 nucleotides agree with TRBD2. With 2 bases clipped from V and 6 bases from J, the junction kept 0 bases outside the gene matches. The CDR3 consists of 13 residues. Germline V gene data show CDR1 as ENHRY and CDR2 as SYGVKD.

The chain combines TRBV5-6 with TRBJ1-2; D gene unclear. From germline, CDR1 is SGHDT and CDR2 YYEEEE. V lost 2 bases and J lost 6, with 14 bases in between. CDR3 length: 14 residues. Here the CDR3 DNA reads TGTGCCAGCAGCTTCTCTCAATTGGACGATGGCTACACCTTC. The encoded protein is CASSFSQLDDGYTF.

The chain recombines TRBV10-3 with TRBJ2-7, with TRBD2 identical over 8 bases. CDR1 is ENHRY and CDR2 is SYGVKD in the germline V gene. The CDR3 spans 14 residues. Losses at the gene ends were 7 bases for V and 0 bases for J; bases not matched to a gene: 5. The CDR3 protein is CAINPGLVSYEQYF. CDR3 coding DNA: TGTGCCATCAACCCGGGACTAGTCTCCTACGAGCAGTACTTC.